The rows below give T cell receptor beta chains drawn from one sample of a study of OX40 agonist ivuxolimab in advanced cancers. Clones were read by immunoSEQ multiplex PCR, and TCRdb kept only the in-frame ones, dropping some. The repertoire holds about 24,000 clones, with roughly 77% as singletons. The sequencing here drew on CD4+ or CD8+ T cells sorted from blood, taken in a trial of the OX40 agonist ivuxolimab. Source of these receptors: an adult with an advanced solid tumor such as melanoma, head and neck, liver or kidney cancer. Each CDR3 is given with its conserved first and last residue. Each record gives: CDR3 protein, CDR3 DNA, J gene, clone size, CDR3 length, D gene, V gene. The D gene is left open where the match is weak. Size values are once, few and many counts, or a class for expanded clones, and some rows have none.

CASSGQGQVNEQFF,TGCGCCAGCAGCGGACAGGGGCAAGTCAATGAGCAGTTCTTC,TRBJ2-1,NA,14,TRBD1,TRBV10-1
CASTKYARTDTQYF,TGCGCCAGCACGAAGTATGCACGGACAGATACGCAGTATTTT,TRBJ2-3,NA,14,NA,TRBV5-1
CASSQGGRGREETQYF,TGTGCCAGCAGCCAAGGGGGCCGGGGCCGGGAGGAGACCCAGTACTTC,TRBJ2-5,NA,16,NA,TRBV4-2
CASSLGTEANEQFF,TGTGCCAGCAGCTTAGGGACAGAAGCCAATGAGCAGTTCTTC,TRBJ2-1,NA,14,NA,TRBV13
CASSPRAVKETQYF,TGTGCCAGCAGCCCCCGGGCCGTAAAAGAGACCCAGTACTTC,TRBJ2-5,NA,14,NA,TRBV9
CASSAWDSSYEQYF,TGCGCCAGCAGTGCTTGGGACAGCTCCTACGAGCAGTACTTC,TRBJ2-7,NA,14,TRBD1,TRBV10-2
CASSQTSSETQYF,TGTGCCAGTAGTCAGACTAGTTCAGAGACCCAGTACTTC,TRBJ2-5,NA,13,NA,TRBV19
CSVEDRTGLGNEQFF,TGCAGCGTTGAAGATCGGACAGGGCTAGGGAATGAGCAGTTCTTC,TRBJ2-1,NA,15,TRBD1,TRBV29-1
CSVRSGQGSTEAFF,TGCAGCGTTCGTTCGGGACAGGGGAGCACTGAAGCTTTCTTT,TRBJ1-1,NA,14,TRBD1,TRBV29-1
CASSPRGAGGNSPLHF,TGTGCCAGCAGCCCGCGGGGAGCCGGCGGGAATTCACCCCTCCACTTT,TRBJ1-6,NA,16,NA,TRBV9
CSQRISTDTQYF,TGCAGTCAGCGGATCAGCACAGATACGCAGTATTTT,TRBJ2-3,few,12,NA,TRBV29-1
CASSLTGEQYF,TGTGCCAGCAGCTTGACAGGGGAGCAGTACTTC,TRBJ2-7,NA,11,TRBD1,TRBV7-9
CASSSQGAYEQYF,TGTGCCAGCAGCTCACAGGGCGCCTACGAGCAGTACTTC,TRBJ2-7,NA,13,NA,TRBV7-2
CASILGQGPGNEQFF,TGTGCCAGCATCCTCGGACAGGGGCCAGGAAATGAGCAGTTCTTC,TRBJ2-1,many,15,TRBD1,TRBV6-5
CASRGDGDLDTQYF,TGTGCCAGCCGGGGGGACGGGGATTTGGATACGCAGTATTTT,TRBJ2-3,medium-sized,14,TRBD2,TRBV5-5
CASSVAYEANTGELFF,TGTGCCAGCAGCGTAGCTTACGAGGCGAACACCGGGGAGCTGTTTTTT,TRBJ2-2,NA,16,NA,TRBV9
CASSITVMNTEAFF,TGCGCCAGCAGCATAACAGTAATGAACACTGAAGCTTTCTTT,TRBJ1-1,NA,14,NA,TRBV5-1
CASSRDRGNLPPNYGYTF,TGTGCCAGCAGTCGGGACAGGGGGAACTTACCTCCTAACTATGGCTACACCTTC,TRBJ1-2,once,18,TRBD1,TRBV5-6
CASSFGDRGGGYGYTF,TGTGCCAGCAGCTTCGGAGACAGGGGTGGTGGCTATGGCTACACCTTC,TRBJ1-2,NA,16,TRBD1,TRBV5-5
CASSLNVLSPLHF,TGTGCCAGCAGTTTAAACGTTTTATCACCCCTCCACTTT,TRBJ1-6,NA,13,NA,TRBV27
CASSKGQHEQYF,TGTGCCAGCAGCAAGGGACAACACGAGCAGTACTTC,TRBJ2-7,NA,12,NA,TRBV11-2
CASSFGPLGEQYF,TGCGCCAGCAGCTTTGGCCCCTTGGGCGAGCAGTACTTC,TRBJ2-7,NA,13,NA,TRBV5-1
CASSLYGRNYNEQFF,TGTGCCAGCAGCTTATACGGGAGAAACTACAATGAGCAGTTCTTC,TRBJ2-1,NA,15,NA,TRBV7-6
CASSSLDREFEQYF,TGTGCCAGCAGCTCCCTAGACAGGGAGTTCGAGCAGTACTTC,TRBJ2-7,NA,14,TRBD1,TRBV7-2
CASSRRFPGNTIYF,TGTGCCAGCAGTAGACGCTTTCCTGGAAACACCATATATTTT,TRBJ1-3,NA,14,NA,TRBV28
CASSLAGQGRDTQYF,TGTGCCAGCAGCTTGGCGGGGCAGGGGAGAGATACGCAGTATTTT,TRBJ2-3,NA,15,NA,TRBV5-5
CASSLGGTSSYEQYF,TGTGCCAGCAGCTTGGGGGGGACGAGCTCCTACGAGCAGTACTTC,TRBJ2-7,NA,15,NA,TRBV5-4
CASSYTIVEDTQYF,TGTGCCAGCAGTTACACAATAGTAGAGGATACGCAGTATTTT,TRBJ2-3,NA,14,NA,TRBV6-6
CASSLKTGPNHEQYF,TGTGCCAGCAGCTTAAAGACCGGCCCCAATCACGAGCAGTACTTC,TRBJ2-7,NA,15,NA,TRBV7-2
CASSSRGTAYSGNTIYF,TGTGCCAGTAGTTCCCGTGGGACAGCCTACTCTGGAAACACCATATATTTT,TRBJ1-3,NA,17,TRBD1,TRBV19
CASGARLAGSETQYF,TGTGCCAGCGGCGCCCGACTAGCGGGGTCAGAGACCCAGTACTTC,TRBJ2-5,NA,15,TRBD2,TRBV11-2
CASSLVASGSHNEQFF,TGTGCCAGCAGCTTAGTAGCTAGCGGGAGTCACAATGAGCAGTTCTTC,TRBJ2-1,NA,16,TRBD2,TRBV11-2
CASPWGQRSGANVLTF,TGTGCCAGCCCTTGGGGACAACGCTCTGGGGCCAACGTCCTGACTTTC,TRBJ2-6,once,16,NA,TRBV7-9
CASSHVLAGVDEQFF,TGCGCCAGCAGCCACGTATTAGCGGGAGTGGATGAGCAGTTCTTC,TRBJ2-1,NA,15,TRBD2,TRBV23-1
CASSPNGLAIADTQYF,TGTGCCAGCAGCCCCAACGGACTAGCGATCGCAGATACGCAGTATTTT,TRBJ2-3,once,16,TRBD2,TRBV2
CASSLWGTSEAFF,TGTGCCAGCAGTTTATGGGGGACCTCTGAAGCTTTCTTT,TRBJ1-1,NA,13,NA,TRBV27
CASSPPRDSSTDTQYF,TGTGCCAGCAGCCCCCCACGGGACAGTAGCACAGATACGCAGTATTTT,TRBJ2-3,NA,16,TRBD1,TRBV13
CASSLRRTSGRLF,TGTGCCAGCAGCTTAAGACGGACTAGCGGGAGACTCTTC,TRBJ2-1,NA,13,TRBD2,TRBV5-6
CASSLRELAGVGTQYF,TGTGCCAGCAGCTTAAGGGAACTAGCGGGAGTGGGGACCCAGTACTTC,TRBJ2-5,NA,16,TRBD2,TRBV7-2
CATSRGMNQPQHF,TGTGCCACCAGCAGGGGGATGAATCAGCCCCAGCATTTT,TRBJ1-5,few,13,NA,TRBV15
CATSHPPQETQYF,TGTGCCACCAGCCACCCCCCCCAAGAGACCCAGTACTTC,TRBJ2-5,NA,13,NA,TRBV15
CASRLPGQATGELFF,TGTGCCAGCAGGCTTCCGGGACAGGCAACCGGGGAGCTGTTTTTT,TRBJ2-2,NA,15,TRBD1,TRBV5-4
CASSPEGYEQYF,TGTGCCAGCAGCCCCGAGGGGTACGAGCAGTACTTC,TRBJ2-7,NA,12,NA,TRBV4-2
CASSITGTGRLKGEAFF,TGTGCCAGCAGTATCACCGGGACAGGGCGCCTAAAAGGCGAAGCTTTCTTT,TRBJ1-1,once,17,TRBD1,TRBV27
CASSSADGYGYTF,TGTGCCAGCAGCTCCGCGGACGGCTATGGCTACACCTTC,TRBJ1-2,NA,13,NA,TRBV11-3
CSVESDKGTEAFF,TGCAGCGTTGAGTCCGACAAAGGGACTGAAGCTTTCTTT,TRBJ1-1,NA,13,NA,TRBV29-1
CASSLGTVNQPQHF,TGTGCCAGCAGCCTTGGGACAGTAAATCAGCCCCAGCATTTT,TRBJ1-5,few,14,TRBD1,TRBV5-6
CASSYSTGGGVEGYTF,TGTGCCAGCAGTTACTCGACGGGGGGTGGGGTAGAAGGCTACACCTTC,TRBJ1-2,NA,16,NA,TRBV6-5
CASSFKGSTEAFF,TGTGCCAGCAGCTTTAAGGGGAGCACTGAAGCTTTCTTT,TRBJ1-1,NA,13,NA,TRBV7-2